This T cell receptor beta chain comes out of a study of blood T cell repertoires in COVID-19. Study overall: Donors in the United States, Italy and Spain gave samples during acute or convalescent COVID-19.

The protocol was immunoSEQ multiplex PCR, while the TCRdb copy is restricted to in-frame clones and leaves out a portion. The table lists over 250,000 clones, about 90% of them singletons, with less than 2% in the top ten. Enrolled through a virtual design, the participants were between 18 and 89 years of age and came from 24 US areas. For recovered donors of Cohort 3, there were two negative PCRs, clearance, or symptom resolution. The length of the CDR3 is 17 residues. CDR1 and CDR2 from the germline V gene are MDHEN and SYDVKM. The trim removed 5 bases at V and 1 base at J, leaving 11 bases unmatched.

The rearrangement joins TRBV28 to TRBJ1-5, with 7 bases lining up with TRBD1. The receptor comes from a woman aged 55-69 years who had recovered from COVID-19. The sequenced sample was PBMCs or T cells enriched from blood (not recorded which). The CDR3 bases are TGTGCCAGCAGTCGACTACAGGGGATTCGGAGCAATCAGCCCCAGCATTTT. It codes for CASSRLQGIRSNQPQHF.